This T cell receptor (beta chain) emerged from a study of Ad26.COV2.S vaccination and SARS-CoV-2 variants. The CDR3 contains 14 residues. Between the trimmed V and J ends, which lost 4 bases and 4 bases, there was a span of 14 bases. From germline, CDR1 is SGHRS and CDR2 YFSETQ. The treatment is: around 19 received Ad26.COV2.S at low or high dose, single or two shots; 5 received placebo; per-sample allocation not given. The investigators took samples on day 63 after the first vaccine or placebo injection. Some clones are missing from TCRdb's copy, which holds only in-frame ones; the method was immunoSEQ multiplex PCR. The sample includes around 300,000 clones, 88% of them seen just once.

The chain uses TRBV5-1 and TRBJ2-5; D tentatively fits TRBD1 or TRBD2 (5 bases each). This TCR was recovered from a person between 18 and 59 years old who received the Ad26.COV2.S COVID-19 vaccine or a placebo. The starting material was peripheral blood, obtained in a trial of Ad26.COV2.S vaccine versus placebo. The CDR3 reads CASSRTGAGETQYF. CDR3 DNA: TGCGCCAGCAGCCGTACTGGGGCGGGAGAGACCCAGTACTTC. The entire variable domain, with the rest obtained from reference TRBV5-1 and TRBJ2-5, is as follows: KAGVTQTPRYLIKTRGQQVTLSCSPISGHRSVSWYQQTPGQGLQFLFEYFSETQRNKGNFPGRFSGRQFSNSRSEMNVSTLELGDSALYLCASSRTGAGETQYFGPGTRLLVL.